Below are 21 T cell receptor beta chains sequenced from a single sample in a study of shared clonotypes between healthy human individuals. Generated by immunoSEQ multiplex PCR, the TCRdb table keeps only in-frame clones and is missing some. The sample lists around 2,000,000 clones, about 95% occurring once. CD8 cells regarded as naive lacked CD45RO, were positively chosen for CCR7, and omitted terminally differentiated effector memory CD45RA+ cells. The sequenced sample was naive CD8+ T cells sorted from blood. These receptors came from a man aged 18 to 30 in good health.

A few counts support this clone. The chain couples TRBV5-5 to TRBJ1-6; D is perhaps TRBD1 (6 bases). This CDR3 is built from 17 residues. V lost 2 bases and J 7 bases, leaving 19 bases between the germline ends. CDR1 and CDR2 (germline): SGHKS, YYEKEE (reference sequence). CDR3 DNA sequence: TGTGCCAGCAGCTTCCTGCCGAGGACAGCGGACAATTCACCCCTCCACTTT. It encodes CASSFLPRTADNSPLHF.

This CDR3 is CASSYSGGNTGELFF. For the CDR3, the DNA is TGTGCCAGCAGCTATAGCGGGGGGAACACCGGGGAGCTGTTTTTT. The chain carries TRBV7-6 and TRBJ2-2, with 9 positions matching TRBD2. The CDR3 contains 15 residues. Germline V CDR1 and CDR2: SGHVS, FNYEAQ. Trimming cost V 4 bases and J 1 base; bases outside gene matches: 1.

The rearrangement links TRBV10-3 to TRBJ2-7; D perhaps matches TRBD2 (5 bases). This CDR3 is built from 15 residues. From germline, CDR1 is ENHRY and CDR2 SYGVKD. Trimming shortened V by 2 bases and J by 1 base, and 12 bases separated the two germline ends. CDR3 DNA: TGTGCCATCAGTGAGGGCGAGGGCTTGTCCTACGAGCAGTACTTC. Its translation: CAISEGEGLSYEQYF.

This chain links TRBV7-9 with TRBJ2-3, with D possibly matching TRBD1 (6 bases). CDR1 is SEHNR and CDR2 is FQNEAQ in the germline V gene (reference sequence). This CDR3 contains 15 residues. V lost 6 bases and J lost 6, with 19 bases in between. DNA for the CDR3: TGTGCCAGCAGTCTTAGTACAGGGACCTTGGATACGCAGTATTTT. It encodes CASSLSTGTLDTQYF.

The rearrangement uses TRBV5-1 and TRBJ2-2, with D perhaps TRBD1 (5 bases). The CDR3 consists of 14 residues. V was cut by 1 base and J by 5 bases, with 9 bases left in between. The germline V gene encodes CDR1 SGHRS and CDR2 YFSETQ. CDR3 region: CASSLRGTTGELFF. The CDR3 DNA reads as TGCGCCAGCAGCTTGAGGGGTACGACCGGGGAGCTGTTTTTT.

This chain uses TRBV9 with TRBJ2-7; TRBD2 aligns across 10 bases. V dropped 0 bases and J dropped 2; count of bases not matched to a gene: 2. Per germline, CDR1 SGDLS and CDR2 YYNGEE. The CDR3 contains 15 residues. As DNA, the CDR3 is TGTGCCAGCAGCGTAGAGCGGGAGGGCCCCTACGAGCAGTACTTC. This encodes CASSVEREGPYEQYF.

In regard to this clone: The sample carries other DNA sequences with the same CDR3. The J gene is TRBJ2-7, the V gene TRBV5-4; tentative D call: TRBD1 (5 bases). V lost 1 base, J lost 0 bases, and 8 bases lay in between. Germline assignment: CDR1 SGHNT and CDR2 YYREEE (reference sequence). The CDR3 is 14 residues long. In DNA form, the CDR3 reads TGTGCCAGCAGCTTGCAGGGAAGCTCCTACGAGCAGTACTTC. Protein sequence: CASSLQGSSYEQYF.

The chain is built from TRBV25-1 and TRBJ2-2; D is ambiguous. This CDR3 has 14 amino acids. CDR1 is MGHDK, CDR2 SYGVNS, per germline. Trimming pared 2 bases from V and 8 bases from J, leaving 12 bases between. The CDR3 DNA reads TGTGCCAGCAGTGAAACAGAAAATGGGGGGGAGCTGTTTTTT. Encoded protein: CASSETENGGELFF. Combining the CDR3 with reference TRBV25-1 and TRBJ2-2 gives the whole variable domain EADIYQTPRYLVIGTGKKITLECSQTMGHDKMYWYQQDPGMELHLIHYSYGVNSTEKGDLSSESTVSRIRTEHFPLTLESARPSHTSQYLCASSETENGGELFFGEGSRLTVL.

V usage is TRBV10-3 and J usage is TRBJ1-3; D ambiguous. The CDR3 loop spans 15 amino acids. Per germline, CDR1 ENHRY and CDR2 SYGVKD. Trimming shortened V by 3 bases and J by 4 bases, and 13 bases separated the two germline ends. CDR3 nucleotide sequence: TGTGCCATCAGTGAAGAGGGATCTGACGGAAACACCATATATTTT. It codes for CAISEEGSDGNTIYF.

The rearrangement links TRBV27 to TRBJ2-1; the D is unclear. Trimming took 5 bases from V and 2 from J, leaving 16 bases between them. The germline CDR1 and CDR2 sequences are MNHEY and SMNVEV (reference sequence). The CDR3 has 16 amino acids. CDR3 sequence (DNA): TGTGCCAGCAGTCCCCTGACGGGCAGAACCTACAATGAGCAGTTCTTC. This codes for CASSPLTGRTYNEQFF.

The rearrangement uses TRBV28 and TRBJ1-1, with D uncertain. CDR3 length equals 16 residues. Per germline, CDR1 MDHEN and CDR2 SYDVKM. Between the trimmed V and J ends, which lost 1 base and 4 bases, there was a span of 16 bases. Written as DNA, the CDR3 is TGTGCCAGCAGTTTATATATGCGGGAGGGAAGCACTGAAGCTTTCTTT. This sequence encodes CASSLYMREGSTEAFF. The whole variable domain, remainder taken from reference TRBV28 and TRBJ1-1, is DVKVTQSSRYLVKRTGEKVFLECVQDMDHENMFWYRQDPGLGLRLIYFSYDVKMKEKGDIPEGYSVSREKKERFSLILESASTNQTSMYLCASSLYMREGSTEAFFGQGTRLTVV.

The V gene is TRBV27, the J gene TRBJ2-1, with 9 positions matching TRBD2. Germline V gives CDR1 MNHEY, CDR2 SMNVEV (reference sequence). The junction had 15 bases not matched to a gene; V was cut back by 4 bases and J by 8 bases. The CDR3 runs 17 residues. CDR3 residues: CASSYPSQAGGPHEQFF. Written as DNA, the CDR3 is TGTGCCAGCAGTTACCCCTCCCAGGCGGGAGGGCCGCATGAGCAGTTCTTC.

CDR3 nucleotides: TGTGCCAGCAGCCAAGAGGAGGTCTCCCAAGAGACCCAGTACTTC. Translating gives CASSQEEVSQETQYF. The chain joins TRBV4-2 to TRBJ2-5, with D possibly matching TRBD2 (5 bases). V was pared by 0 bases and J by 1 base, with 9 bases between. There are 15 residues in the CDR3. Per the germline V gene, CDR1 is LGHNA and CDR2 is YNFKEQ.

This sequence joins TRBV27 and TRBJ2-7; 9 positions agree with TRBD2. From germline, CDR1 is MNHEY and CDR2 SMNVEV (reference sequence). The trim removed 4 bases at V and 2 bases at J, leaving 9 bases unmatched. This CDR3 region has 16 residues. As DNA, the CDR3 is TGTGCCAGCAGTTCCCTATCTAGCGGGGATGCCTACGAGCAGTACTTC. This gives the protein CASSSLSSGDAYEQYF.

The V gene is TRBV27, the J gene TRBJ1-2; the D is unclear. The V gene's germline CDR1 is MNHEY and CDR2 SMNVEV (reference sequence). CDR3 length: 14 residues. The V end was cut by 6 bases, the J end by 2 bases, with 13 bases between. In nucleotides, the CDR3 is TGTGCCAGCAGATACCACGGCAGCAACTATGGCTACACCTTC. Translation gives CASRYHGSNYGYTF.

This clone was recorded only once. V gene TRBV2 combines with J gene TRBJ1-1; no clear D gene. V dropped 3 bases and J dropped 3 bases, with 20 bases sitting between them. The CDR3 runs 17 residues. The germline V gene encodes CDR1 SNHLY and CDR2 FYNNEI. DNA for the CDR3: TGTGCCAGCAGTGACAGTGGTTGGTTAGGCGTTGACACTGAAGCTTTCTTT. Amino acid sequence: CASSDSGWLGVDTEAFF. The full variable domain, completed using reference TRBV2 and TRBJ1-1, is EPEVTQTPSHQVTQMGQEVILRCVPISNHLYFYWYRQILGQKVEFLVSFYNNEISEKSEIFDDQFSVERPDGSNFTLKIRSTKLEDSAMYFCASSDSGWLGVDTEAFFGQGTRLTVV.

The V gene is TRBV4-1, the J gene TRBJ2-4, with TRBD1 matching over 9 bases. Per the germline V gene, CDR1 is MGHRA and CDR2 is YSYEKL. There are 16 residues in the CDR3. The V and J ends lost 0 bases and 5 bases, in that order; junction bases with no gene match: 5. This CDR3 is CASSQEWTGAENIQYF. In nucleotides, the CDR3 is TGCGCCAGCAGCCAAGAATGGACAGGGGCAGAAAACATTCAGTACTTC.

The chain employs TRBV5-1 and TRBJ1-1, with D possibly being TRBD1 (5 bases). V was clipped by 2 bases and J by 7 bases, with 9 bases between them. Germline V gene lookup returns CDR1 SGHRS and CDR2 YFSETQ. The CDR3 has 12 amino acids. In DNA form, the CDR3 reads TGCGCCAGCAGCTTCTCGGGGGATGAAGCTTTCTTT. Encoded protein: CASSFSGDEAFF.

The chain has TRBV11-2 and TRBJ2-7, with 7 positions matching TRBD1. This CDR3 spans 12 amino acids. Germline V gene data show CDR1 as SGHAT and CDR2 as FQNNGV. The junction had 2 bases not matched to a gene; V was cut back by 3 bases and J by 6 bases. DNA of the CDR3: TGTGCCAGCAGCTTTACAGGGGCCGAGCAGTACTTC. It translates to CASSFTGAEQYF.

V usage is TRBV9 and J usage is TRBJ1-1, with D maybe TRBD1 (5 bases). The CDR3 spans 14 residues. Trimming removed 7 bases from V and 0 bases from J, with 13 bases in between. In germline, CDR1 is SGDLS, CDR2 YYNGEE. The DNA for the CDR3 is TGTGCCAGCCAACAGGTAACAATGAACACTGAAGCTTTCTTT. This gives the protein CASQQVTMNTEAFF.

The chain has TRBV7-9 and TRBJ2-1; no firm D call. Germline CDR1 is SEHNR and CDR2 is FQNEAQ (reference sequence). CDR3 length equals 13 residues. The germline V and J ends were trimmed by 1 base and 12 bases, with 13 bases remaining between them. The CDR3 protein is CASSLDVFLGQFF. The CDR3 DNA reads TGTGCCAGCAGCTTAGACGTATTCCTGGGGCAGTTCTTC.